Shown below are 5 T cell receptor beta chains from a single sample sequenced in a study of cytomegalovirus exposure and HLA in healthy donors. In the PCR, 60 Vbeta and 13 Jbeta primers were used. Assay used: immunoSEQ multiplex PCR; TCRdb lists only in-frame clones, some missing. This table has approximately 59,000 clones, approximately 70% appearing once. Sequencing was carried out using PBMCs. The receptors originated from a middle-aged man in good health and CMV-seropositive.

CDR3 region: CASRASGKMGYNEQFF. Here the CDR3 DNA reads TGCGCCAGCCGGGCTAGCGGGAAGATGGGCTACAATGAGCAGTTCTTC. The chain combines TRBV5-1 with TRBJ2-1; 9 bases line up with TRBD2. V lost 7 bases and J lost 3; bases outside the gene matches: 11. The CDR3 runs to 16 residues. Germline V gene data show CDR1 as SGHRS and CDR2 as YFSETQ.

This clone was counted a few times. The chain employs TRBV6-1 and TRBJ2-7; the D is unclear. V lost 5 bases to trimming and J lost 2 bases, with 4 bases between them. This CDR3 comprises 11 residues. Per germline, CDR1 MNHNS and CDR2 SASEGT. The CDR3 protein is CASSSAYEQYF. The CDR3 region has the DNA TGTGCCAGCAGTTCTGCCTACGAGCAGTACTTC.

The chain uses TRBV11-3 and TRBJ2-1, with D tentatively TRBD1 (5 bases). V lost 4 bases, J lost 6 bases, and 16 bases lay in between. Germline-derived CDR1 and CDR2 are SGHNT and YENEEA. This CDR3 is 15 amino acids long. Written as DNA, the CDR3 is TGTGCCAGCAGCTCTAGGGGCCATTTGGGCAATGAGCAGTTCTTC. It specifies CASSSRGHLGNEQFF.

The chain couples TRBV5-1 to TRBJ2-2, with 10 bases fitting TRBD1. CDR1 and CDR2 from the germline V gene are SGHRS and YFSETQ. V lost 2 bases to trimming and J lost 7 bases; unmatched junction nucleotides: 5. The CDR3 covers 15 residues. In DNA, the CDR3 is TGCGCCAGCAGCTTCGGACAGGGGGTAGGCGGGGAGCTGTTTTTT. Translation gives CASSFGQGVGGELFF.

The genes are TRBV27 and TRBJ2-7; 10 bases fit TRBD2. The CDR3 is 16 residues long. V was clipped by 6 bases and J by 6 bases; unmatched bases: 14. Germline CDR1 and CDR2: MNHEY and SMNVEV (reference sequence). CDR3 sequence (DNA): TGTGCCAGCAGACTGATAGCGGGAGGAAGCCGGGGCGAGCAGTACTTC. As protein: CASRLIAGGSRGEQYF.